This TCR beta chain is from a study of OX40 agonist ivuxolimab in advanced cancers. At the level of the study: It was ivuxolimab, an agonistic anti-OX40 (CD134) antibody, that patients were treated with.

Trimming shortened V by 5 bases and J by 4 bases, and 12 bases separated the two germline ends. CDR1 is SGHNT, CDR2 YENEEA, per germline. CDR3 size: 14 residues. Sequencing used immunoSEQ multiplex PCR; TCRdb keeps in-frame clones, though not all of them. The repertoire holds approximately 74,000 clones, 90% seen once, with approximately 0.5% in the top ten. This sequence originates from an adult with an advanced solid tumor such as melanoma, head and neck, liver or kidney cancer. The rearrangement links TRBV11-3 to TRBJ2-1; D may be TRBD1 (6 bases). The material sequenced was CD4+ or CD8+ T cells sorted from blood, taken in a trial of the OX40 agonist ivuxolimab. The CDR3 region has the DNA TGTGCCAGCAGCCTACAGGGATCGTACAATGAGCAGTTCTTC. As protein: CASSLQGSYNEQFF.